The 16 T cell receptor beta chains below come from one sample, sequenced in a study of blood T cell repertoires in COVID-19. Data came from immunoSEQ multiplex PCR; TCRdb stores just in-frame clones and leaves some out. The table records 150,000 to 200,000 clones, roughly 90% of them present only once. Sequenced sample: peripheral blood. All receptors come from a young man with COVID-19, enrolled during active disease.

V usage is TRBV6-5 and J usage is TRBJ2-7; TRBD1 matches at 8 bases. Germline V gene lookup returns CDR1 MNHEY and CDR2 SVGAGI. With V trimmed by 0 bases and J by 2 bases, 0 bases remained unmatched. The CDR3 is made up of 14 amino acids. The CDR3 DNA sequence: TGTGCCAGCAGTTACTCGGACAGGGCCTACGAGCAGTACTTC. This sequence encodes CASSYSDRAYEQYF.

V is TRBV6-5 and J is TRBJ1-1; D unclear. V lost 0 bases, J lost 1 base, and 12 bases lay in between. In germline, CDR1 is MNHEY, CDR2 SVGAGI. The CDR3 contains 16 residues. CDR3 amino acids: CASSYSISQSNTEAFF. CDR3 in DNA: TGTGCCAGCAGTTACTCGATTTCGCAGTCGAACACTGAAGCTTTCTTT.

The chain uses TRBV6-5 and TRBJ1-5; D is possibly TRBD1 (6 bases). CDR3 length: 13 amino acids. V was shortened by 8 bases and J by 7 bases, with 15 bases between the two germline ends. Germline loops: CDR1 MNHEY, CDR2 SVGAGI. CDR3 sequence reads: CASSGGARQPQHF. CDR3 coding DNA: TGTGCCAGCTCGGGGGGCGCAAGACAGCCCCAGCATTTT.

The chain's CDR3 is CASSPPRGGATNEKLFF. For the CDR3, the DNA is TGTGCCAGCAGTCCGCCCAGGGGTGGGGCAACTAATGAAAAACTGTTTTTT. The rearrangement uses TRBV6-6 and TRBJ1-4, with D possibly TRBD1 on 6 matching bases. With 5 bases removed from V and 0 bases from J, the gap between germline ends came to 16 bases. The CDR3 is 17 amino acids. Germline CDR1 and CDR2: MNHNY and SVGAGI (reference sequence).

The chain carries TRBV6-5 and TRBJ1-5; no firm D call. The germline gives CDR1 MNHEY, CDR2 SVGAGI. The CDR3 spans 14 residues. CDR3 bases: TGTGTTTCCCAAGCCGGGTACGCCAATCAGCCCCAGCATTTT. This gives the protein CVSQAGYANQPQHF.

The V and J genes are TRBV9 and TRBJ2-7; D unclear. From germline, CDR1 is SGDLS and CDR2 YYNGEE. The CDR3 totals 11 residues. V was pared by 4 bases and J by 1 base, with 3 bases between. This CDR3 is CASSSSYEQYF. The CDR3 nucleotides are TGTGCCAGCAGCTCTTCCTACGAGCAGTACTTC.

This rearrangement joins TRBV5-8 to TRBJ1-1; TRBD1 aligns across 9 bases. J gave up 4 bases and V 5 bases, and 6 bases lay outside the gene matches. Germline values: CDR1 SGHTS, CDR2 YDEGEE. The CDR3 contains 14 residues. CDR3 sequence reads: CASRSGTGITEAFF. In DNA, the CDR3 is TGTGCCAGCAGGTCCGGGACAGGGATCACTGAAGCTTTCTTT.

The chain joins TRBV29-1 to TRBJ2-5, with TRBD1 identical over 10 bases. Germline trimming cut 6 bases from V and 2 bases from J; bases unmatched to any gene: 3. CDR3 size: 13 residues. Germline V lookup: CDR1 SQVTM, CDR2 ANQGSEA. In DNA, the CDR3 is TGCAGCGTCGGGGGACAGGGGCAAGAGACCCAGTACTTC. Its protein product is CSVGGQGQETQYF.

V gene TRBV28 combines with J gene TRBJ2-5, with no clear D. The CDR3 has 11 amino acids. Germline CDR1 is MDHEN and CDR2 is SYDVKM. The V and J ends lost 5 bases and 5 bases respectively, with 6 bases between them. CDR3 in amino acids: CASSPKETQYF. The CDR3 nucleotides are TGTGCCAGCAGTCCTAAGGAGACCCAGTACTTC.

The genes are TRBV10-3 and TRBJ1-4; D is uncertain. CDR1 and CDR2 (germline): ENHRY, SYGVKD. Trimming shortened V by 3 bases and J by 7 bases, and 6 bases separated the two germline ends. CDR3 length equals 12 residues. The chain's CDR3 is CAISDYGEKLFF. CDR3 DNA: TGTGCCATCAGTGACTACGGTGAAAAACTGTTTTTT.

The rearrangement joins TRBV2 to TRBJ1-1; no definite D call. This CDR3 has 13 residues. Deletions cut 0 bases from V and 7 bases from J, with 9 bases between. Germline CDR1 reads SNHLY; CDR2 reads FYNNEI. The DNA for the CDR3 is TGTGCCAGCAGTGAAGCTATACGAGATGAAGCTTTCTTT. Translating it yields CASSEAIRDEAFF.

V is TRBV15 and J is TRBJ2-3; TRBD1 is a possible D gene (6 bases). V shed 1 base and J shed 1 base, with 12 bases lying between them. Germline V lookup: CDR1 LNHNV, CDR2 YYDKDF (reference sequence). The CDR3 is 16 residues long. The chain's CDR3 is CATSRGSGAGTDTQYF. CDR3 bases: TGTGCCACCAGCAGAGGGTCAGGGGCCGGCACAGATACGCAGTATTTT.

The chain joins TRBV7-2 to TRBJ2-2; 9 bases match TRBD1. This CDR3 comprises 15 residues. Trimming took 7 bases from V and 5 from J; bases not matched to a gene: 8. CDR1 is SGHTA and CDR2 is FQGNSA in the germline V gene. CDR3 in DNA: TGTGCCAGCACCTCGGGACAGGGAAGTACCGGGGAGCTGTTTTTT. Its translation is CASTSGQGSTGELFF. Filled out from reference TRBV7-2 and TRBJ2-2, the complete variable domain reads GAGVSQSPSNKVTEKGKDVELRCDPISGHTALYWYRQSLGQGLEFLIYFQGNSAPDKSGLPSDRFSAERTGGSVSTLTIQRTQQEDSAVYLCASTSGQGSTGELFFGEGSRLTVL.

The J gene is TRBJ2-5, the V gene TRBV12-3 or TRBV12-4; D gene unclear. There are 13 residues in the CDR3. Trimming stripped 3 bases from V and 0 bases from J, with 5 bases between. The CDR3 loop reads CASSLNNQETQYF. CDR3 bases: TGTGCCAGCAGTTTGAACAACCAAGAGACCCAGTACTTC.

This chain's CDR3 is CASSYGGTYEQYF. The CDR3 DNA reads as TGTGCCAGCAGTTATGGTGGCACCTACGAGCAGTACTTC. The genes are TRBV6-5 and TRBJ2-7; D unresolved. The germline V and J ends were trimmed by 3 bases and 2 bases, with 8 bases remaining between them. There are 13 residues in the CDR3. Germline values: CDR1 MNHEY, CDR2 SVGAGI.

V gene TRBV6-2 or TRBV6-3 combines with J gene TRBJ2-3; 7 bases align to TRBD2. The V gene's germline CDR1 is MNHEY and CDR2 SVGEGT. This CDR3 contains 16 residues. Trimming cost V 0 bases and J 5 bases; bases outside gene matches: 8. The CDR3: CASSYSRGGLGDTQYF. In DNA, the CDR3 is TGTGCCAGCAGTTACTCGAGGGGAGGGCTCGGAGATACGCAGTATTTT.